This TCR beta chain originates from a study of cytomegalovirus exposure and HLA in healthy donors. The PCR used 60 Vbeta and 13 Jbeta primers. Only in-frame clones appear in the TCRdb table, and some are missing; sequencing was by immunoSEQ multiplex PCR. The sample lists over 150,000 clones, approximately 81% occurring once. The CDR3 length is 13 residues, termini included. CDR1 is SGHVS and CDR2 is FNYEAQ in the germline V gene. Turning to this clone: The final CDR3 position lacks the conserved phenylalanine or tryptophan, pointing to a likely read error. Because the CDR3's place on the DNA is in doubt, the DNA is left out and the CDR3 is given as listed by TCRdb.

The specimen sequenced was PBMCs. The TCR sequence derives from a woman younger than 45 in good health and CMV-seronegative. The chain couples TRBV7-6 to TRBJ2-6; the listed D gene, TRBD1, was not tested against the DNA. This CDR3 reads CASSLVRVPGDRK.